These 6 T cell receptor beta chains came from one sample sequenced in a study of blood T cell repertoires in COVID-19. This table comes from immunoSEQ multiplex PCR, and its TCRdb copy is limited to in-frame clones, with some not included. The sample has a few hundred thousand clones, roughly 87% seen once. Sequenced input: peripheral blood. All receptors come from a young woman who had recovered from COVID-19.

CDR3 coding DNA: TGTGCCAGCAGCAAACGAGCCAGGGGAAGCAGCTATGGCTACACCTTC. Protein: CASSKRARGSSYGYTF. The chain carries TRBV21-1 and TRBJ1-2; no DNA check was done on the table's D call, TRBD1. TRBV21-1 is marked as a pseudogene. The CDR3 is made up of 16 amino acids.

This clone was counted once. The chain joins TRBV20-1 to TRBJ1-2; D remains unclear. V dropped 3 bases and J dropped 0 bases, with 11 bases sitting between them. CDR3 length: 14 amino acids. From germline, CDR1 is DFQATT and CDR2 SNEGSKA (reference sequence). The CDR3 sequence is CSASATGANYGYTF. Here the CDR3 DNA reads TGCAGTGCTAGTGCCACGGGTGCTAACTATGGCTACACCTTC.

V usage is TRBV2 and J usage is TRBJ1-1; no clear D. This CDR3 is built from 12 residues. CDR1 and CDR2 from the germline V gene are SNHLY and FYNNEI. The germline V and J ends were trimmed by 4 bases and 3 bases, with 6 bases remaining between them. CDR3 DNA: TGTGCCAGCAGTGTCTCAGACACTGAAGCTTTCTTT. Its protein product is CASSVSDTEAFF.

The chain joins TRBV21-1 to TRBJ2-1; no DNA check was done on the table's D call, TRBD2. TRBV21-1 is given as a pseudogene. This CDR3 contains 15 residues. CDR3 nucleotides: TGTGCCAGCAGCAAACAGCTAGTTCCCTACAATGAGCAGTTCTTC. This translates into CASSKQLVPYNEQFF.

The chain couples TRBV5-1 to TRBJ1-3; D might be TRBD1 (6 bases). CDR1 SGHRS and CDR2 YFSETQ come from the germline V gene. This CDR3 has 17 residues. Trimming took 0 bases from V and 1 from J, leaving 14 bases between them. CDR3 region: CASSLVPGTNSGNTIYF. CDR3 in DNA: TGCGCCAGCAGCTTGGTCCCCGGGACAAATTCTGGAAACACCATATATTTT.

This clone was counted a single time. The chain couples TRBV25-1 to TRBJ2-2, with D maybe TRBD1 (8 bases). From germline, CDR1 is MGHDK and CDR2 SYGVNS. Trimming stripped 8 bases from V and 5 bases from J, with 18 bases between. This CDR3 is built from 15 residues. The CDR3 region is CASQAGQASTGELFF. The CDR3 DNA follows: TGTGCCAGCCAAGCGGGACAGGCATCAACCGGGGAGCTGTTTTTT.